This T cell receptor beta chain was sequenced in a study of T-cell memory formation after mild COVID-19. Turning to the study itself: Clusters were largely donor specific.

This clonotype occurred a few times. The antigen remains undetermined. TCRdb passed the 5' RACE reads through MiXCR, listing each CDR3 protein once. Among hundreds of thousands of distinct CDR3 sequences listed, around 22% were seen once. The CDR3 extends over 11 amino acids. Trimming pared 5 bases from V and 5 bases from J, leaving 3 bases between. Notes on the study in general: There were some responding clones in pre-infection memory, which suggested that cross-reactive memory had joined.

This receptor was obtained from an adult woman who had mild COVID-19 (a few samples of this study predate the infection). Cell type and time point are not known. Sequencing input: PBMCs or a T cell subset sorted from them (not recorded which). The chain employs TRBV12-3 or TRBV12-4 and TRBJ2-2; no firm D call. This CDR3 reads CASSITGELFF. The CDR3 coding sequence is TGTGCCAGCAGTATAACCGGGGAGCTGTTTTTT.